This entry concerns a single TCR beta chain. No antigen is known for it. Nothing much larger sits one base from this clone, and base qualities are not available. The data originate from a study of blood T cell repertoires in COVID-19 (dated by TCRdb to the early 2020s). With regard to the full study: The collaborator samples originated in the United States, Italy and Spain and spanned the acute and convalescent phases of COVID-19. The material from the prospective study consisted of cDNA or gDNA derived from T cells, B-cell-depleted T cells, or PBMCs. Deeply sampled blood TCRbeta repertoires from subjects exposed to, actively infected with, or recovered from COVID-19 were included in the dataset. A freely available public database, intended as a resource for researchers studying the immune response to SARS-CoV-2, is where the repertoires were released. Samples came from the ongoing ImmuneRACE study (first 160 participants) plus 1,254 subjects from 6 global collaborators. A de-identified subject ID, COVID-19 status, age in years and sex were almost always included in the sample metadata. Where available, HLA class I and class II types were taken from metadata supplied by the sample provider and were not determined by assay-based typing. The paper's findings and limits, for the study overall: How much clinical and demographic metadata was included differed by source and by participant, and the metadata was provided uncurated.

V ends up 4 bases short and J 4 bases short, with an unmatched junction base count of 7. Based on the germline V gene (reference sequence), the CDR1 and CDR2 sequences are LNHDA and SQIVND. CDR3 length: 16 amino acids, cysteine to phenylalanine. Of the read, only the CDR3 DNA is kept; its 48 bases are in frame from base 1. The immunoSEQ Assay, a bias-controlled multiplex PCR, was used to amplify TCRbeta CDR3 regions from genomic DNA. The original pipeline was this. Nucleated cell counts per sample were estimated from amplification of reference gene primers within the assay. Sequence reads were collapsed and filtered to measure the absolute abundance of every unique TCRbeta CDR3 rearrangement. Productive Simpson clonality was computed per sample as the square root of Simpson's diversity index over productive rearrangements. The immuneACCESS repertoire file appears here via TCRdb, limited to in-frame rearrangements. These files lack a portion of the clones; in checked studies, under half of the deficit traces to unresolved V genes, and the cause of the others is not known. The V and J calls and clone size were taken over from that table, and D and trimming were inferred from the DNA. In this sample the table shows a few hundred thousand clones, around 85% of which occur a single time. The ten most abundant clones make up roughly 0.94% of the sample.

One collaborating source in Seattle enrolled patients while the patients were actively infected and followed the patients over time throughout the course of disease. The collaborating institutions used their own protocols to collect whole blood in K2EDTA tubes. Collaborator samples were shipped for TCRbeta analysis as frozen whole blood, isolated PBMCs, or DNA extracted from either sample type. Sequencing was performed on peripheral blood. The chain joins TRBV19 to TRBJ2-2; 9 nucleotides in the junction match TRBD2. This TCR was sampled from a human donor with COVID-19, enrolled during active disease. The donor label of this sample is uncertain. The DNA sequence follows: TGTGCCAGTAGTACTGTCCTAGCGGGGCTCACCGGGGAGCTGTTTTTT. Its protein product is CASSTVLAGLTGELFF.